These 18 T cell receptor beta chains came from one sample sequenced in a study of blood T cell repertoires in COVID-19. TCRdb's copy holds only in-frame clones and misses some; the assay was immunoSEQ multiplex PCR. Of some 200,000 clones detected, 80% to 90% appear once; the ten largest clones hold roughly 8.8%. Sequences were obtained from PBMCs or T cells enriched from blood (not recorded which). The receptors were sampled from a woman aged 18-29 years who had recovered from COVID-19.

The genes are TRBV5-1 and TRBJ1-1; D call uncertain. Germline V CDR1 and CDR2: SGHRS, YFSETQ. Trimming stripped 4 bases from V and 4 bases from J, with 14 bases between. The CDR3 is 14 amino acids. The CDR3 region is CASSPEDTSTEAFF. Here the CDR3 DNA reads TGCGCCAGCAGCCCTGAAGACACAAGCACTGAAGCTTTCTTT.

This sequence joins TRBV19 and TRBJ2-4; the D is unclear. This CDR3 contains 14 residues. Germline values: CDR1 LNHDA, CDR2 SQIVND (reference sequence). V was trimmed by 3 bases and J by 2 bases, leaving 8 bases between them. CDR3 amino acids: CASSISRPKNIQYF. The CDR3 nucleotides read TGTGCCAGTAGTATCTCCAGGCCCAAAAACATTCAGTACTTC.

The chain is built from TRBV6-5 and TRBJ1-4, with a tentative D call TRBD1 (5 bases). With 2 bases removed from V and 7 bases from J, the gap between germline ends came to 11 bases. This CDR3 spans 14 amino acids. Germline CDR1 and CDR2: MNHEY and SVGAGI. This CDR3 reads CASSYRGFGEKLFF. CDR3 coding DNA: TGTGCCAGCAGTTACCGGGGGTTTGGTGAAAAACTGTTTTTT.

This chain uses TRBV6-1 with TRBJ1-1; D is possibly TRBD1 (6 bases). The V gene lost 1 base and the J gene lost 7 bases, with 13 bases spanning the gap. The germline V gene encodes CDR1 MNHNS and CDR2 SASEGT. This CDR3 is 14 amino acids long. DNA for the CDR3: TGTGCCAGCAGTGAAGTCAGGGGCTTTGGTGAAGCTTTCTTT. It encodes CASSEVRGFGEAFF.

This clone was seen a handful of times. The V and J genes are TRBV10-3 and TRBJ2-2, with 8 bases lining up with TRBD1. This CDR3 has 16 residues. After removal of 8 bases from V and 2 bases from J, the junction contained 10 bases not matched to a gene. Germline CDR1 ENHRY, CDR2 SYGVKD. In nucleotides, the CDR3 is TGTGCCATCCGAAAAGGAGACAGGGGAAACACCGGGGAGCTGTTTTTT. Protein: CAIRKGDRGNTGELFF.

CDR3 loop: CATSFTRDNPTGKQYF. CDR3 nucleotides: TGTGCCACCAGCTTTACTAGGGACAACCCCACCGGTAAGCAGTACTTC. The chain couples TRBV15 to TRBJ2-7; possibly TRBD1 for D (6 bases). Trimming left V 5 bases short and J 8 bases short, with 25 bases between. There are 16 residues in the CDR3. Germline V gene data show CDR1 as LNHNV and CDR2 as YYDKDF (reference sequence). Together with reference TRBV15 and TRBJ2-7, the CDR3 gives the full variable domain: DAMVIQNPRYQVTQFGKPVTLSCSQTLNHNVMYWYQQKSSQAPKLLFHYYDKDFNNEADTPDNFQSRRPNTSFCFLDIRSPGLGDTAMYLCATSFTRDNPTGKQYFGPGTRLTVT.

This clone was recorded only once. The rearrangement uses TRBV6-5 and TRBJ2-1; D remains ambiguous. The CDR3 spans 13 residues. Trimming shortened V by 2 bases and J by 9 bases, and 11 bases separated the two germline ends. In germline, CDR1 is MNHEY, CDR2 SVGAGI. As DNA, the CDR3 is TGTGCCAGCAGTTACGGCCCCACCGTTGAGCAGTTCTTC. Its protein product is CASSYGPTVEQFF.

This rearrangement joins TRBV23-1 to TRBJ1-4, with TRBD1 identical over 8 bases. TRBV23-1 is annotated as an ORF whose role is uncertain. After removal of 10 bases from V and 3 bases from J, the junction contained 19 bases not matched to a gene. CDR3 size: 18 residues. For the CDR3, the DNA is TGCGCCAACACACCCCAAGGCAGGGGGCGGAGGGCTAATGAAAAACTGTTTTTT. Residues: CANTPQGRGRRANEKLFF.

V and J are TRBV30 and TRBJ2-5; D gene ambiguous. V gave up 3 bases and J gave up 1 base, with 3 bases separating them. CDR1 is GTSNPN and CDR2 is SVGIG in the germline V gene (reference sequence). The CDR3 is 11 residues long. DNA for the CDR3: TGTGCCTGGAGCCTCCAAGAGACCCAGTACTTC. Translated: CAWSLQETQYF.

The J gene is TRBJ2-7, the V gene TRBV5-1, with TRBD2 matching 8 bases. Trimming cost V 2 bases and J 0 bases; bases outside gene matches: 10. This CDR3 has 17 residues. The germline CDR1 and CDR2 sequences are SGHRS and YFSETQ. The CDR3 loop reads CASSFMGAAGDSYEQYF. CDR3 DNA sequence: TGCGCCAGCAGCTTTATGGGGGCAGCGGGGGACTCCTACGAGCAGTACTTC.

V gene TRBV7-9 combines with J gene TRBJ1-4; D is unresolved. The CDR3 sequence is 12 residues long. With 7 bases removed from V and 7 bases from J, the gap between germline ends came to 10 bases. Germline V gene data show CDR1 as SEHNR and CDR2 as FQNEAQ (reference sequence). The CDR3 DNA sequence: TGTGCCAGCACCATAGCGCGTGAAAAACTGTTTTTT. Protein sequence: CASTIAREKLFF.

The J gene is TRBJ2-1, the V gene TRBV27, with D tentatively TRBD2 (7 bases). Looked up from germline, CDR1 is MNHEY and CDR2 is SMNVEV (reference sequence). This CDR3 region has 13 residues. Trimming cost V 5 bases and J 12 bases, with 17 bases left between them. The DNA for the CDR3 is TGTGCCAGCAGTCCTAGGGGGGGTATGGGGCAGTTCTTC. It encodes CASSPRGGMGQFF.

The chain is built from TRBV10-1 and TRBJ1-3, with TRBD1 as a possible D gene (5 bases). This CDR3 is 15 amino acids long. CDR1 is WNHNN and CDR2 is SYGVQD in the germline V gene (reference sequence). The V and J ends lost 6 bases and 0 bases respectively, with 12 bases between them. CDR3 DNA: TGCGCCAGCAGACCAGACAGCAACTCTGGAAACACCATATATTTT. Translated, it gives CASRPDSNSGNTIYF.

This rearrangement joins TRBV19 to TRBJ1-6; D not certain. The length of the CDR3 is 15 residues. Per germline, CDR1 LNHDA and CDR2 SQIVND (reference sequence). V lost 3 bases to trimming and J lost 3 bases, with 9 bases between them. CDR3 in DNA: TGTGCCAGTAGTATTCAACTCCTCTATAATTCACCCCTCCACTTT. It encodes CASSIQLLYNSPLHF.

V usage is TRBV30 and J usage is TRBJ1-3; D not certain. The CDR3 contains 14 residues. Germline V lookup: CDR1 GTSNPN, CDR2 SVGIG (reference sequence). V was cut by 2 bases and J by 0 bases, with 8 bases left in between. CDR3 in DNA: TGTGCCTGGAGTACTACACACTCTGGAAACACCATATATTTT. Translated, it gives CAWSTTHSGNTIYF.

This clone was seen more than once but under ten times. The V call is TRBV5-1, the J call TRBJ1-2; D may be TRBD1 (5 bases). The CDR3 sequence is 17 residues long. Per germline, CDR1 SGHRS and CDR2 YFSETQ. V shed 0 bases and J shed 3 bases, with 18 bases lying between them. CDR3 residues: CASSLGVWAGSHYGYTF. The DNA for the CDR3 is TGCGCCAGCAGCTTGGGAGTCTGGGCAGGGTCCCACTATGGCTACACCTTC.

The chain is built from TRBV7-9 and TRBJ1-2; D is undetermined. V lost 6 bases and J 7 bases, leaving 15 bases between the germline ends. The CDR3 length is 13 residues. Germline CDR1 is SEHNR and CDR2 is FQNEAQ (reference sequence). CDR3 in amino acids: CASRVEESSGYTF. The CDR3 bases are TGTGCCAGCAGAGTTGAGGAGAGCAGTGGCTACACCTTC.

CDR3 coding DNA: TGCGCCAGCAGTGAAACAGGGTTCTCCTACGAGCAGTACTTC. Translating it yields CASSETGFSYEQYF. The V gene is TRBV10-2, the J gene TRBJ2-7; TRBD1 might be the D (6 bases). Germline values: CDR1 WSHSY, CDR2 SAAADI. With 3 bases removed from V and 0 bases from J, the gap between germline ends came to 9 bases. The CDR3 contains 14 residues.